These T cell receptor beta chains were read from a single sample in a study of response to subunit inactivated influenza vaccine. From the RT-PCR reads, TCRdb called clonotypes with MiXCR, one entry per CDR3 protein. The sample lists about 800,000 distinct CDR3 sequences, around 20% occurring once. Specimen: PBMCs from blood, collected 5 to 6 days after vaccination. These receptors all come from a man over 45 who received an inactivated influenza vaccine. CDR3s include the opening cysteine and the closing phenylalanine or tryptophan. The D gene is left open where the match is weak. Where a row states a size, it is once, few, many or the class of an expanded clone; other rows omit it.

clone size: -
V gene: TRBV25-1
D gene: TRBD2
J gene: TRBJ2-7
CDR3 protein: CASSDQRGSYEQYF
CDR3 DNA: TGTGCCAGCAGTGATCAGCGGGGATCCTACGAGCAGTACTTC

clone size: -
V gene: TRBV5-1
D gene: -
J gene: TRBJ1-1
CDR3 protein: CASSFIELVPNTEAFF
CDR3 DNA: TGCGCCAGCAGCTTCATAGAGTTAGTCCCGAACACTGAAGCTTTCTTT

clone size: -
V gene: TRBV4-3
D gene: TRBD2
J gene: TRBJ2-2
CDR3 protein: CASSQSGRMQGTGELFF
CDR3 DNA: TGCGCCAGCAGCCAAAGCGGGAGAATGCAAGGCACCGGGGAGCTGTTTTTT

clone size: -
V gene: TRBV11-2
D gene: TRBD1
J gene: TRBJ1-2
CDR3 protein: CASREPGTGDGYTF
CDR3 DNA: TGTGCCAGCAGGGAACCAGGGACAGGGGATGGCTACACCTTC

clone size: -
V gene: TRBV6-2/TRBV6-3
D gene: -
J gene: TRBJ2-6
CDR3 protein: CASSYSRISGANVLTF
CDR3 DNA: TGTGCCAGCAGTTACTCACGAATCTCTGGGGCCAACGTCCTGACTTTC

clone size: -
V gene: TRBV29-1
D gene: TRBD2
J gene: TRBJ2-7
CDR3 protein: CSVVGLAGGEQYF
CDR3 DNA: TGCAGCGTTGTGGGACTAGCGGGAGGCGAGCAGTACTTC

clone size: -
V gene: TRBV5-6
D gene: -
J gene: TRBJ2-5
CDR3 protein: CASSFAEGTQYF
CDR3 DNA: TGTGCCAGCAGCTTCGCCGAGGGGACCCAGTACTTC

clone size: once
V gene: TRBV6-2/TRBV6-3
D gene: TRBD1
J gene: TRBJ2-1
CDR3 protein: CASRPGTGDYKEQFF
CDR3 DNA: TGTGCCAGCAGGCCCGGGACAGGGGACTACAAAGAGCAGTTCTTC

clone size: once
V gene: TRBV7-8
D gene: -
J gene: TRBJ1-1
CDR3 protein: CASSLGTLNMNTEAFF
CDR3 DNA: TGTGCCAGCAGCTTAGGGACACTGAATATGAACACTGAAGCTTTCTTT

clone size: -
V gene: TRBV15
D gene: TRBD1
J gene: TRBJ2-5
CDR3 protein: CATSRDRGRGREETQYF
CDR3 DNA: TGTGCCACCAGCAGAGATCGAGGCAGGGGGCGCGAAGAGACCCAGTACTTC

clone size: -
V gene: TRBV7-9
D gene: -
J gene: TRBJ1-2
CDR3 protein: CASSESGSGHYGYTF
CDR3 DNA: TGTGCCAGCAGCGAGAGTGGTTCCGGACACTATGGCTACACCTTC

clone size: few
V gene: TRBV12-3/TRBV12-4
D gene: -
J gene: TRBJ1-4
CDR3 protein: CASTFAGTTNEKLFF
CDR3 DNA: TGTGCCAGCACCTTCGCGGGAACAACTAATGAAAAACTGTTTTTT

clone size: -
V gene: TRBV7-2
D gene: -
J gene: TRBJ2-2
CDR3 protein: CASSFPAGELFF
CDR3 DNA: TGTGCCAGCAGCTTTCCCGCCGGGGAGCTGTTTTTT

clone size: -
V gene: TRBV27
D gene: -
J gene: TRBJ1-1
CDR3 protein: CASSPATGPVLHTEAFF
CDR3 DNA: TGTGCCAGCAGCCCGGCGACGGGTCCTGTTTTGCACACTGAAGCTTTCTTT

clone size: few
V gene: TRBV28
D gene: -
J gene: TRBJ2-6
CDR3 protein: CASRLAEGANVLTF
CDR3 DNA: TGTGCCAGCAGGCTGGCGGAGGGGGCCAACGTCCTGACTTTC

clone size: few
V gene: TRBV7-2
D gene: -
J gene: TRBJ2-5
CDR3 protein: CASSPHEGKTQYF
CDR3 DNA: TGTGCCAGCAGCCCCCACGAGGGGAAGACCCAGTACTTC

clone size: -
V gene: TRBV6-2/TRBV6-3
D gene: TRBD1
J gene: TRBJ1-5
CDR3 protein: CASSGQARNQPQHF
CDR3 DNA: TGTGCCAGTTCGGGACAGGCTCGCAATCAGCCCCAGCATTTT

clone size: -
V gene: TRBV2
D gene: -
J gene: TRBJ2-5
CDR3 protein: CASTRTSETQYF
CDR3 DNA: TGTGCCAGCACCCGGACAAGCGAGACCCAGTACTTC

clone size: few
V gene: TRBV7-2
D gene: -
J gene: TRBJ1-2
CDR3 protein: CASSPQGFLNYGYTF
CDR3 DNA: TGTGCCAGCAGCCCACAGGGTTTCCTTAACTATGGCTACACCTTC

clone size: -
V gene: TRBV29-1
D gene: -
J gene: TRBJ2-7
CDR3 protein: CSVESRRRLISSYEQYF
CDR3 DNA: TGCAGCGTTGAGTCGCGGCGCAGATTAATAAGCTCCTACGAGCAGTACTTC

clone size: -
V gene: TRBV5-1
D gene: TRBD2
J gene: TRBJ2-1
CDR3 protein: CASRREGYNEQFF
CDR3 DNA: TGCGCCAGCAGACGGGAGGGGTACAATGAGCAGTTCTTC

clone size: -
V gene: TRBV27
D gene: TRBD2
J gene: TRBJ2-3
CDR3 protein: CASSPRGAGGVSDTQYF
CDR3 DNA: TGTGCCAGCAGTCCTAGGGGCGCGGGAGGTGTGTCGGATACGCAGTATTTT

clone size: few
V gene: TRBV20-1
D gene: TRBD2
J gene: TRBJ2-3
CDR3 protein: CSARVAGTPDTQYF
CDR3 DNA: TGCAGTGCTAGAGTAGCGGGGACCCCAGATACGCAGTATTTT

clone size: many
V gene: TRBV27
D gene: TRBD2
J gene: TRBJ2-1
CDR3 protein: CASSPLVGGYNEQFF
CDR3 DNA: TGTGCCAGCAGTCCCCTGGTGGGGGGGTATAATGAGCAGTTCTTC